The 31 T cell receptor beta chains given below trace back to one sample, sequenced in a study of blood T cell repertoires in COVID-19 (TCRdb year 2020). The library was made by the immunoSEQ multiplex PCR assay. Imported from immuneACCESS, the table was reduced by TCRdb to in-frame sequences with V and J called. These copies leave out some clones; in studies compared against another copy, an unresolved V gene accounts for under half, and the cause of the remainder is not known. The sample table holds roughly 170,000 clones, of which roughly nine tenths were seen once. Less than 25% of the sample is held by the ten biggest clonotypes. The material sequenced was peripheral blood. These receptors all come from a man between 65 and 79 years old with active or convalescent COVID-19.

At least ten counts were recorded for this clone. The chain combines TRBV6-2 or TRBV6-3 with TRBJ2-1; D call uncertain. CDR1 and CDR2 (germline): MNHEY, SVGEGT. V was shortened by 6 bases and J by 4 bases, with 16 bases between the two germline ends. This CDR3 has 15 residues. CDR3: CASSQLWAVYNEQFF. In DNA, the CDR3 is TGTGCCAGCAGCCAACTGTGGGCCGTATACAATGAGCAGTTCTTC.

The chain uses TRBV11-2 and TRBJ2-2; 8 nucleotides agree with TRBD2. The CDR3 length is 16 residues. The germline V gene encodes CDR1 SGHAT and CDR2 FQNNGV. The V gene end was trimmed by 1 base and the J gene end by 5 bases; junction bases not matched to a gene: 6. This CDR3 reads CASSLAGGPRTGELFF. The CDR3, as DNA: TGTGCCAGCAGCTTAGCGGGAGGGCCGCGAACCGGGGAGCTGTTTTTT.

This rearrangement joins TRBV5-8 to TRBJ2-3; D may be TRBD1 (6 bases). Deletions cut 4 bases from V and 6 bases from J, with 12 bases between. CDR1 is SGHTS, CDR2 YDEGEE, per germline. This CDR3 spans 13 amino acids. CDR3 sequence: CASSQGHGDTQYF. Here the CDR3 DNA reads TGTGCCAGCAGCCAGGGACACGGGGATACGCAGTATTTT. Full variable domain (outside the CDR3, taken from reference TRBV5-8 and TRBJ2-3): EAGVTQSPTHLIKTRGQQATLRCSPISGHTSVYWYQQALGLGLQFLLWYDEGEERNRGNFPPRFSGRQFPNYSSELNVNALELEDSALYLCASSQGHGDTQYFGPGTRLTVL.

The V and J genes are TRBV28 and TRBJ1-3; tentative D call: TRBD1 (6 bases). Trimming took off 3 bases at V and 0 bases at J, with 18 bases between the two ends. This CDR3 region has 18 residues. Germline CDR1 and CDR2: MDHEN and SYDVKM. CDR3: CASSLIGQWGDSGNTIYF. The CDR3 nucleotides are TGTGCCAGCAGTTTGATAGGACAGTGGGGTGACTCTGGAAACACCATATATTTT.

This chain connects TRBV15 to TRBJ2-5; D is perhaps TRBD2 (7 bases). V gave up 4 bases and J gave up 4 bases, with 19 bases separating them. The CDR3 is 16 amino acids. The germline CDR1 and CDR2 sequences are LNHNV and YYDKDF (reference sequence). CDR3: CATSKGGGLWGETQYF. Here the CDR3 DNA reads TGTGCCACCAGCAAAGGGGGGGGCTTATGGGGAGAGACCCAGTACTTC.

V is TRBV7-2 and J is TRBJ2-1, with 9 bases fitting TRBD2. Germline V gene data show CDR1 as SGHTA and CDR2 as FQGNSA. Losses at the gene ends were 0 bases for V and 13 bases for J; bases not matched to a gene: 7. This CDR3 has 14 amino acids. The CDR3 sequence: CASSLAPSGGPQFF. The CDR3 region has the DNA TGTGCCAGCAGCTTAGCTCCCAGCGGGGGGCCTCAGTTCTTC.

The rearrangement links TRBV28 to TRBJ1-3; 8 bases fit TRBD1. J was trimmed by 4 bases and V by 1 base; bases with no gene match: 0. This CDR3 has 14 residues. Germline CDR1 is MDHEN and CDR2 is SYDVKM. The DNA of the CDR3 is TGTGCCAGCAGTTTATCAGGGGGCGGAAACACCATATATTTT. This sequence encodes CASSLSGGGNTIYF.

The chain combines TRBV7-8 with TRBJ2-7; TRBD2 matches at 10 bases. Germline values: CDR1 SGHVS, CDR2 FQNEAQ. This CDR3 comprises 15 residues. The V gene end was trimmed by 6 bases and the J gene end by 6 bases; junction bases not matched to a gene: 11. The CDR3 region has the DNA TGTGCCAGCAGGTCCCAAGAAGCTAGCGGGAGCGAGCAGTACTTC. Residues: CASRSQEASGSEQYF.

The chain recombines TRBV5-8 with TRBJ2-5, with unresolved D. Trimming removed 3 bases from V and 6 bases from J, with 15 bases in between. This CDR3 spans 14 amino acids. From germline, CDR1 is SGHTS and CDR2 YDEGEE. In nucleotides, the CDR3 is TGTGCCAGCAGCTCCTACGAAGCGAGACAGACCCAGTACTTC. Its translation: CASSSYEARQTQYF.

The DNA for the CDR3 is TGCGCCAGCACCCGGCAGGGGGACTCCCAAGAGACCCAGTACTTC. This encodes CASTRQGDSQETQYF. This chain uses TRBV5-1 with TRBJ2-5; tentatively, D is TRBD1 (7 bases). V was shortened by 6 bases and J by 1 base, with 16 bases between the two germline ends. Germline V gene data show CDR1 as SGHRS and CDR2 as YFSETQ. The CDR3 is made up of 15 amino acids.

This clone came up once. The chain recombines TRBV23-1 with TRBJ2-7; TRBD2 might be the D (5 bases). TRBV23-1 is known as an ORF, though its function is uncertain. Deletions cut 0 bases from V and 3 bases from J, with 6 bases between. The CDR3 runs to 13 residues. The CDR3 nucleotides read TGCGCCAGCAGTCAATCGGAGGACTACGAGCAGTACTTC. Translation: CASSQSEDYEQYF.

This sequence joins TRBV18 and TRBJ2-7; TRBD2 matches 14 bases. The J segment lost 0 bases and the V segment lost 6 bases, leaving 4 bases of the junction unmatched. The CDR3 totals 16 residues. Germline loops: CDR1 KGHSH, CDR2 LQKENI. CDR3: CASSLGTSGSSYEQYF. The CDR3, as DNA: TGTGCCAGCTCCCTAGGGACTAGCGGGAGCTCCTACGAGCAGTACTTC.

V gene TRBV6-5 combines with J gene TRBJ1-2, with D hard to call. CDR3 length: 15 amino acids. V dropped 2 bases and J dropped 2 bases, with 12 bases sitting between them. Looked up from germline, CDR1 is MNHEY and CDR2 is SVGAGI. The CDR3 is CASSYNADTNYGYTF. The DNA of the CDR3 is TGTGCCAGCAGTTACAATGCCGACACAAACTATGGCTACACCTTC.

This chain connects TRBV7-8 to TRBJ2-2; maybe TRBD1 (5 bases). V was clipped by 1 base and J by 4 bases, with 25 bases between them. The CDR3 sequence is 20 residues long. Germline lookup yields CDR1 SGHVS and CDR2 FQNEAQ. The CDR3 sequence: CASSLVFLAGSIRGTGELFF. The CDR3 nucleotides are TGTGCCAGCAGCTTAGTTTTTTTGGCAGGGTCGATCAGAGGCACCGGGGAGCTGTTTTTT.

V usage is TRBV6-4 and J usage is TRBJ1-6; a weak D match, TRBD1 (5 bases). Germline-derived CDR1 and CDR2 are MRHNA and SNTAGT. This CDR3 has 13 residues. V was pared by 4 bases and J by 10 bases, with 11 bases between. The CDR3 loop is CASSALGRSPLHF. Written as DNA, the CDR3 is TGTGCCAGCAGTGCTTTGGGGCGGTCACCCCTCCACTTT.

The V and J genes are TRBV21-1 and TRBJ1-1. TRBV21-1 is designated a pseudogene. The CDR3 is made up of 16 amino acids. The CDR3 DNA is TGTGCCAGCAGCGCCCCTCCGAGGGCGCATAATACTGAAGCTTTCTTT. As protein: CASSAPPRAHNTEAFF.

The chain uses TRBV6-6 and TRBJ1-4, with 7 bases that match TRBD1. V lost 7 bases and J lost 14; bases outside the gene matches: 10. The germline gives CDR1 MNHNY, CDR2 SVGAGI (reference sequence). This CDR3 contains 12 residues. CDR3 protein: CASTTQGGRLFF. In nucleotides, the CDR3 is TGTGCCAGCACTACTCAGGGGGGTCGGCTGTTTTTT.

The chain has TRBV2 and TRBJ1-2, with 9 nucleotides matching TRBD1. Germline V gives CDR1 SNHLY, CDR2 FYNNEI. V gave up 10 bases and J gave up 7 bases; unmatched junction bases: 10. CDR3 size: 13 residues. In DNA, the CDR3 is TGTGCCACCGCGGACAGGGGATGGGGTGGCTACACCTTC. Translating it yields CATADRGWGGYTF.

V and J are TRBV28 and TRBJ2-6, with 10 bases that match TRBD2. Germline-derived CDR1 and CDR2 are MDHEN and SYDVKM. V was pared by 5 bases and J by 5 bases, with 12 bases of the junction left unmatched. CDR3 length: 18 amino acids. Here the CDR3 reads CASSPPGLAPTRANVLTF. For the CDR3, the DNA is TGTGCCAGCAGTCCACCGGGACTAGCGCCTACTAGGGCCAACGTCCTGACTTTC.

The gene calls are TRBV9 and TRBJ2-7; the match to TRBD1 covers 8 bases. The V gene's germline CDR1 is SGDLS and CDR2 YYNGEE. V gave up 4 bases and J gave up 6 bases; unmatched junction bases: 15. The CDR3 is 16 residues long. The CDR3 sequence is CASSPNRPDRGTEQYF. In nucleotides, the CDR3 is TGTGCCAGCAGCCCCAATCGCCCCGACAGGGGCACCGAGCAGTACTTC.

The chain couples TRBV9 to TRBJ2-1, with 7 bases that match TRBD1. V lost 4 bases to trimming and J lost 5 bases; unmatched junction nucleotides: 15. The CDR3 extends over 17 amino acids. Germline loops: CDR1 SGDLS, CDR2 YYNGEE. CDR3 sequence reads: CASSSRKGGRNDNEQFF. For the CDR3, the DNA is TGTGCCAGCAGCAGCAGGAAAGGGGGCAGAAACGACAATGAGCAGTTCTTC.

The rearrangement links TRBV27 to TRBJ1-2; no reliable D call. With 3 bases removed from V and 3 bases from J, the gap between germline ends came to 14 bases. This CDR3 has 15 residues. CDR1 is MNHEY and CDR2 is SMNVEV in the germline V gene (reference sequence). CDR3 coding DNA: TGTGCCAGCAGTTTGAGTCCGAATTTTTACTATGGCTACACCTTC. Residues: CASSLSPNFYYGYTF.

The V and J genes are TRBV4-3 and TRBJ2-1, with a possible D match to TRBD1 (6 bases). The length of the CDR3 is 15 residues. Between the trimmed V and J ends, which lost 1 base and 7 bases, there was a span of 14 bases. The germline gives CDR1 LGHNA, CDR2 YSLEER. In nucleotides, the CDR3 is TGCGCCAGCAGCCAAGTAGGGGGAGCCTGGAATGAGCAGTTCTTC. This gives the protein CASSQVGGAWNEQFF.

The V call is TRBV5-1, the J call TRBJ2-5, with D perhaps TRBD2 (5 bases). The CDR3 contains 14 residues. The V end was cut by 8 bases, the J end by 4 bases, with 18 bases between. In germline, CDR1 is SGHRS, CDR2 YFSETQ. The CDR3 DNA is TGCGCCAGTTACGTCGGGATTAATAGAGAGACCCAGTACTTC. Its translation is CASYVGINRETQYF.

The chain links TRBV5-5 to TRBJ1-5, with a weak D call TRBD1 (5 bases). V was pared by 4 bases and J by 4 bases, with 12 bases between. The CDR3 is 14 amino acids. Germline V gene data show CDR1 as SGHKS and CDR2 as YYEKEE (reference sequence). CDR3 nucleotide sequence: TGTGCCAGCAGCGTTCGACAGCAAAATCAGCCCCAGCATTTT. Its protein product is CASSVRQQNQPQHF. Based on the CDR3 plus reference TRBV5-5 and TRBJ1-5, the full variable domain is DAGVTQSPTHLIKTRGQQVTLRCSPISGHKSVSWYQQVLGQGPQFIFQYYEKEERGRGNFPDRFSARQFPNYSSELNVNALLLGDSALYLCASSVRQQNQPQHFGDGTRLSIL.

This clone was recorded at least ten times. This chain links TRBV14 with TRBJ2-5; D is possibly TRBD2 (6 bases). Trimming removed 3 bases at V and 1 base at J, with 15 bases between. The CDR3 has 16 residues. The germline CDR1 and CDR2 sequences are SGHDN and FVKESK. The chain's CDR3 is CASSHLIPGVQETQYF. In nucleotides, the CDR3 is TGTGCCAGCAGCCACCTAATACCGGGGGTCCAAGAGACCCAGTACTTC.

The chain recombines TRBV14 with TRBJ2-7; 7 bases align to TRBD1. The CDR3 has 18 amino acids. Losses at the gene ends were 3 bases for V and 0 bases for J; bases not matched to a gene: 14. In germline, CDR1 is SGHDN, CDR2 FVKESK. DNA of the CDR3: TGTGCCAGCAGCCACAGCCTCGGGACAGCTCTGCGCTCCTACGAGCAGTACTTC. This translates into CASSHSLGTALRSYEQYF. Complete variable domain (other parts from reference TRBV14 and TRBJ2-7): EAGVTQFPSHSVIEKGQTVTLRCDPISGHDNLYWYRRVMGKEIKFLLHFVKESKQDESGMPNNRFLAERTGGTYSTLKVQPAELEDSGVYFCASSHSLGTALRSYEQYFGPGTRLTVT.

The chain carries TRBV7-2 and TRBJ1-1; the D is unclear. With 5 bases removed from V and 4 bases from J, the gap between germline ends came to 11 bases. CDR3 length equals 13 residues. CDR1 is SGHTA, CDR2 FQGNSA, per germline. In nucleotides, the CDR3 is TGTGCCAGCAGCATAGTGGGAGGCACTGAAGCTTTCTTT. Protein product: CASSIVGGTEAFF. The variable domain in full, completed from reference TRBV7-2 and TRBJ1-1, reads GAGVSQSPSNKVTEKGKDVELRCDPISGHTALYWYRQSLGQGLEFLIYFQGNSAPDKSGLPSDRFSAERTGGSVSTLTIQRTQQEDSAVYLCASSIVGGTEAFFGQGTRLTVV.

The chain recombines TRBV12-3 or TRBV12-4 with TRBJ1-5, with D unclear. V lost 5 bases to trimming and J lost 10 bases, with 15 bases between them. The CDR3 covers 13 residues. The chain's CDR3 is CASSGPTLAPQHF. CDR3 coding DNA: TGTGCCAGCAGTGGTCCCACCTTAGCACCCCAGCATTTT.

The chain combines TRBV24-1 with TRBJ1-4; D may be TRBD1 (5 bases). The germline gives CDR1 KGHDR, CDR2 SFDVKD. This CDR3 is 14 amino acids long. Between the trimmed V and J ends, which lost 3 bases and 10 bases, there was a span of 14 bases. The CDR3 nucleotides read TGTGCCACCAGTGATCCCTCGGGACTCTCAAAACTGTTTTTT. It codes for CATSDPSGLSKLFF.

The rearrangement joins TRBV6-5 to TRBJ2-1, with TRBD2 matching over 10 bases. Germline V gene data show CDR1 as MNHEY and CDR2 as SVGAGI. The CDR3 runs to 15 residues. With V trimmed by 7 bases and J by 9 bases, 12 bases remained unmatched. CDR3 DNA: TGTGCCAGCACCAGCCCTAGCGGGGGAGACGGTGAGCAGTTCTTC. This codes for CASTSPSGGDGEQFF.